Below, 19 T cell receptor beta chains from the same sample are listed, as sequenced in a study of cytomegalovirus exposure and HLA in healthy donors. The PCR ran on 60 Vbeta and 13 Jbeta primers. Assay used: immunoSEQ multiplex PCR; TCRdb lists only in-frame clones, some missing. The repertoire holds around 200,000 clones, with around 80% as singletons. The specimen was PBMCs. The receptors were gathered from a man aged 35-49 years in good health and CMV-seronegative.

This sequence joins TRBV10-3 and TRBJ1-2; D is unresolved. V lost 5 bases to trimming and J lost 1 base, with 14 bases between them. CDR3 size: 15 residues. Germline lookup yields CDR1 ENHRY and CDR2 SYGVKD. The CDR3 bases are TGTGCCATCAGTCCCGCCGGGAGGCTTAACTATGGCTACACCTTC. It encodes CAISPAGRLNYGYTF.

The CDR3 nucleotides are TGTGCCAGCAGCCCGACAGTGCTCTACGAGCAGTACTTC. It is translated as CASSPTVLYEQYF. This sequence joins TRBV7-2 and TRBJ2-7; D is perhaps TRBD1 (5 bases). Looked up from germline, CDR1 is SGHTA and CDR2 is FQGNSA. The V end lost 5 bases, the J end lost 3 bases, and 11 bases lay between the germline ends. The CDR3 consists of 13 residues.

V and J are TRBV15 and TRBJ1-3; perhaps TRBD1 as D (6 bases). Germline V gene sequence: CDR1 LNHNV, CDR2 YYDKDF (reference sequence). The CDR3 covers 16 residues. Trimming took 3 bases from V and 0 from J, leaving 12 bases between them. Here the CDR3 reads CATSSRTEPSGNTIYF. CDR3 DNA sequence: TGTGCCACCAGCAGTAGGACAGAACCCTCTGGAAACACCATATATTTT.

V is TRBV5-4 and J is TRBJ1-2, with 10 bases aligning to TRBD1. The CDR3 extends over 15 amino acids. V trimming: 2 bases; J trimming: 8 bases; junction bases outside the gene matches: 9. In germline, CDR1 is SGHNT, CDR2 YYREEE (reference sequence). In DNA form, the CDR3 reads TGTGCCAGCAGCTTCTACGACAGGGGGCAAAAAGGCTACACCTTC. Protein product: CASSFYDRGQKGYTF. The full variable domain, completed using reference TRBV5-4 and TRBJ1-2, is ETGVTQSPTHLIKTRGQQVTLRCSSQSGHNTVSWYQQALGQGPQFIFQYYREEENGRGNFPPRFSGLQFPNYSSELNVNALELDDSALYLCASSFYDRGQKGYTFGSGTRLTVV.

The chain uses TRBV2 and TRBJ1-5; TRBD1 matches at 9 bases. This CDR3 has 14 residues. The germline V gene encodes CDR1 SNHLY and CDR2 FYNNEI. The V gene end was trimmed by 4 bases and the J gene end by 4 bases; junction bases not matched to a gene: 2. CDR3: CASSGTGANQPQHF. The CDR3 nucleotides read TGTGCCAGCAGTGGGACAGGGGCGAATCAGCCCCAGCATTTT.

The chain joins TRBV7-9 to TRBJ2-7; 8 bases align to TRBD1. Trimming removed 4 bases from V and 5 bases from J; junction bases left unmatched: 4. The CDR3 loop spans 13 amino acids. Germline V gene sequence: CDR1 SEHNR, CDR2 FQNEAQ (reference sequence). The CDR3 here is CASSWTGLDEQYF. CDR3 sequence (DNA): TGTGCCAGCAGCTGGACAGGGCTGGACGAGCAGTACTTC. Combining the CDR3 with reference TRBV7-9 and TRBJ2-7 gives the whole variable domain DTGVSQNPRHKITKRGQNVTFRCDPISEHNRLYWYRQTLGQGPEFLTYFQNEAQLEKSRLLSDRFSAERPKGSFSTLEIQRTEQGDSAMYLCASSWTGLDEQYFGPGTRLTVT.

V usage is TRBV10-3 and J usage is TRBJ2-3, with 11 bases fitting TRBD2. The V gene end was trimmed by 10 bases and the J gene end by 0 bases; junction bases not matched to a gene: 0. This CDR3 has 13 residues. Germline V gene sequence: CDR1 ENHRY, CDR2 SYGVKD. The CDR3 region is CATSGGSTDTQYF. The CDR3 DNA is TGTGCCACTAGCGGGGGGAGCACAGATACGCAGTATTTT.

V and J are TRBV21-1 and TRBJ2-1; the DNA was not compared with TRBD1, the D call given in the table. TRBV21-1 corresponds to a pseudogene. The CDR3 is 13 amino acids. The CDR3 DNA sequence: TGTGCCAGCAGCAAAGCAGGGGCCCATGAGCAGTTCTTC. Translating it yields CASSKAGAHEQFF.

This clone was counted a single time. The chain has TRBV2 and TRBJ2-3; TRBD1 is a possible D gene (5 bases). Germline values: CDR1 SNHLY, CDR2 FYNNEI. V lost 3 bases and J 6 bases, leaving 22 bases between the germline ends. The length of the CDR3 is 17 residues. CDR3 DNA sequence: TGTGCCAGCAGTGAGGCTAGGCCAGGGCAGGGTCAGGATACGCAGTATTTT. Protein: CASSEARPGQGQDTQYF.

The gene calls are TRBV18 and TRBJ1-1, with TRBD1 matching over 9 bases. Germline trimming cut 4 bases from V and 10 bases from J; bases unmatched to any gene: 7. The germline CDR1 and CDR2 sequences are KGHSH and LQKENI. The CDR3 length is 13 residues. CDR3 bases: TGTGCCAGCTCACTCCGGGACAGGGAGAGAGCTTTCTTT. It specifies CASSLRDRERAFF.

This sequence joins TRBV27 and TRBJ1-5; D is uncertain. The CDR3 length is 14 residues. Trimming took 1 base from V and 4 from J, leaving 8 bases between them. Germline V gene sequence: CDR1 MNHEY, CDR2 SMNVEV (reference sequence). In nucleotides, the CDR3 is TGTGCCAGCAGTTTATTTCGGGGAAATCAGCCCCAGCATTTT. Residues: CASSLFRGNQPQHF.

The genes are TRBV6-5 and TRBJ1-2; no clear D. Per germline, CDR1 MNHEY and CDR2 SVGAGI. With 6 bases removed from V and 3 bases from J, the gap between germline ends came to 8 bases. The CDR3 is 12 residues long. This CDR3 reads CASREVDYGYTF. The CDR3 DNA follows: TGTGCCAGCAGGGAGGTAGACTATGGCTACACCTTC.

The chain recombines TRBV7-2 with TRBJ2-2; 7 bases are a match to TRBD2. Germline values: CDR1 SGHTA, CDR2 FQGNSA. With V trimmed by 7 bases and J by 5 bases, 10 bases remained unmatched. CDR3 size: 15 residues. The CDR3 reads CASTLGRGWTGELFF. The DNA of the CDR3 is TGTGCCAGCACTTTGGGGCGGGGGTGGACCGGGGAGCTGTTTTTT.

V and J are TRBV28 and TRBJ1-1; a weak D match, TRBD1 (5 bases). The CDR3 has 15 residues. CDR1 and CDR2 from the germline V gene are MDHEN and SYDVKM. V was trimmed by 4 bases and J by 1 base, leaving 13 bases between them. The CDR3 loop is CASSSPMTENTEAFF. The CDR3 coding sequence is TGTGCCAGCAGTTCCCCGATGACAGAGAACACTGAAGCTTTCTTT.

This clone was observed a single time. The chain links TRBV5-1 to TRBJ2-5; D uncertain. The germline V gene encodes CDR1 SGHRS and CDR2 YFSETQ. With 2 bases removed from V and 2 bases from J, the gap between germline ends came to 16 bases. This CDR3 contains 16 residues. CDR3 amino acids: CASSFGGSPLQETQYF. CDR3 DNA: TGCGCCAGCAGCTTCGGCGGCAGCCCCCTTCAAGAGACCCAGTACTTC.

The rearrangement joins TRBV18 to TRBJ1-1; 8 bases match TRBD1. The CDR3 contains 13 residues. Germline V gene data show CDR1 as KGHSH and CDR2 as LQKENI. V gave up 2 bases and J gave up 7 bases; unmatched junction bases: 3. In DNA form, the CDR3 reads TGTGCCAGCTCACCAACAGGGGGAATTGAAGCTTTCTTT. Protein sequence: CASSPTGGIEAFF. Filled out from reference TRBV18 and TRBJ1-1, the complete variable domain reads NAGVMQNPRHLVRRRGQEARLRCSPMKGHSHVYWYRQLPEEGLKFMVYLQKENIIDESGMPKERFSAEFPKEGPSILRIQQVVRGDSAAYFCASSPTGGIEAFFGQGTRLTVV.

Of note for this clone: One end of the junction varies from germline; a read error may be responsible. The chain couples TRBV7-9 to TRBJ2-5; 7 positions match TRBD2. Germline V gene lookup returns CDR1 SEHNR and CDR2 FQNEAQ (reference sequence). The CDR3 contains 15 residues. The CDR3 DNA reads as TGTTCCAGCAGCCCAATCCGTAGCGGGCAAGAGACCCAGTACTTC. Residues: CSSSPIRSGQETQYF.

The CDR3 region is CSVGQGNQPQHF. The CDR3 nucleotides are TGCAGCGTTGGACAGGGGAATCAGCCCCAGCATTTT. V and J are TRBV29-1 and TRBJ1-5; 8 bases match TRBD1. CDR1 is SQVTM, CDR2 ANQGSEA, per germline. CDR3 length: 12 amino acids. The J segment lost 4 bases and the V segment lost 4 bases, leaving 0 bases of the junction unmatched.

The gene calls are TRBV2 and TRBJ1-4, with 8 bases aligning to TRBD1. Germline V gene sequence: CDR1 SNHLY, CDR2 FYNNEI. The CDR3 runs to 12 residues. The V and J ends lost 6 bases and 8 bases, in that order; junction bases with no gene match: 2. CDR3 amino acids: CASRTGEEKLFF. As DNA, the CDR3 is TGTGCCAGCAGGACAGGGGAGGAAAAACTGTTTTTT.